This T cell receptor beta chain is from a study of beta chain features in type 1 diabetes. At the level of the study: Age, gender, cell numbers and subset yield matched between patients and controls. Overall study results and limits: The similarity of naive, central memory and Treg TCRB repertoires appeared greater among patients than among healthy donors. Cells that show high TCR expression could be over-represented by cDNA sequencing.

Sequenced material consisted of expressed TCRB transcripts (all of the isolated RNA was reverse transcribed). The assay was immunoSEQ multiplex PCR, and TCRdb's table has in-frame clones only and misses some. The sample holds about 340,000 clones, roughly 8% seen once. This clone was seen more than once but under ten times. The antigen is not known. Between the trimmed V and J ends, which lost 2 bases and 0 bases, there was a span of 2 bases. Germline V gene sequence: CDR1 SGHTS, CDR2 YDEGEE. The CDR3 runs to 12 residues. The sample comprised central memory CD4+ T cells from blood. The source of this sequence is a woman between 18 and 29 years old in good health. The chain employs TRBV5-8 and TRBJ2-5; D remains unclear. The chain's CDR3 is CASSFYQETQYF. The CDR3 DNA sequence: TGTGCCAGCAGCTTTTACCAAGAGACCCAGTACTTC.